The clone carrying this T cell receptor beta chain was detected only a few times. These data belong to a study of metastatic and nonmetastatic thyroid tumors. J lost 6 bases, V lost 7 bases, and 6 bases had no gene match. CDR1 SQVTM and CDR2 ANQGSEA come from the germline V gene. This CDR3 contains 12 residues. TCRdb re-called the PCR reads via MiXCR. The data contain over 12,000 clones, approximately 28% of them singletons. No patient received treatment before thyroid surgery. The sequenced sample was tumor tissue. This chain connects TRBV29-1 to TRBJ2-7; 10 bases align to TRBD1. This receptor was obtained from a female donor with papillary thyroid cancer or a benign thyroid nodule (not recorded which). Some clones in this sample may be carry-over from other donors' samples. The CDR3 protein is CSAGTGASEQYF. As DNA, the CDR3 is TGCAGCGCCGGGACAGGGGCAAGCGAGCAGTACTTC.